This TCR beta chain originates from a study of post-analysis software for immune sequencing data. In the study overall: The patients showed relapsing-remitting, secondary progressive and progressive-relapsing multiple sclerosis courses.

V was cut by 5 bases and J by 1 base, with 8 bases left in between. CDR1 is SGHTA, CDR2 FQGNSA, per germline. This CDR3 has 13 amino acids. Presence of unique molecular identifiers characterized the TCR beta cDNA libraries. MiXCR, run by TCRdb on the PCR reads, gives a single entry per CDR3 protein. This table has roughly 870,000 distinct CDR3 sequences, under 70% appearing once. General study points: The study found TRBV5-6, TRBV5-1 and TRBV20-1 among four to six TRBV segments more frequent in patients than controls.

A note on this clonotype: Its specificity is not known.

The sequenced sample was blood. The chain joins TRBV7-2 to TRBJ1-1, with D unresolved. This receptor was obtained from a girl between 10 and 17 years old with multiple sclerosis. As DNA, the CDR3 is TGTGCCAGCAGCACCGGGCGGAACACTGAAGCTTTCTTT. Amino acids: CASSTGRNTEAFF.